Presented here are 2 T cell receptor beta chains from one specimen sequenced in a study of T-cell reconstitution after alpha-beta-depleted transplantation in children. TCRbeta library preparation incorporated unique molecular identifiers. In TCRdb, the PCR reads were re-called with MiXCR into one record per CDR3 protein. The sample includes some 250,000 distinct CDR3 sequences, approximately 12% of them seen just once. The source was PBMCs from the stem cell graft donor, collected from the stem cell graft. All receptors come from a human donor who donated a stem cell graft to a child with acute lymphoblastic leukemia.

Ten or more counts support this clonotype. The V and J genes are TRBV2 and TRBJ2-1, with 7 bases identical to TRBD2. Germline CDR1 and CDR2: SNHLY and FYNNEI. Trimming removed 8 bases from V and 10 bases from J; junction bases left unmatched: 14. The CDR3 sequence is 14 residues long. CDR3 nucleotide sequence: TGTGCCAGCGGGGTTCCCTGGGGTAGCGGGGAGCAGTTCTTC. It translates to CASGVPWGSGEQFF.

This clonotype was observed a handful of times. The chain has TRBV7-2 and TRBJ2-5, with D perhaps matching TRBD2 (5 bases). CDR3 length: 14 amino acids. Trimming took off 5 bases at V and 4 bases at J, with 14 bases between the two ends. The germline V gene has CDR1 SGHTA and CDR2 FQGNSA. CDR3 bases: TGTGCCAGCAGCCCCCGAGGGCCTCCAGAGACCCAGTACTTC. Its translation: CASSPRGPPETQYF. Full variable domain (rest looked up from reference TRBV7-2 and TRBJ2-5): GAGVSQSPSNKVTEKGKDVELRCDPISGHTALYWYRQSLGQGLEFLIYFQGNSAPDKSGLPSDRFSAERTGGSVSTLTIQRTQQEDSAVYLCASSPRGPPETQYFGPGTRLLVL.